Listed here are 20 T cell receptor beta chains from one sample, sequenced in a study of cytomegalovirus exposure and HLA in healthy donors. It was with 60 Vbeta and 13 Jbeta primers that the PCR ran. The data were produced by immunoSEQ multiplex PCR, yet TCRdb's version contains in-frame clones alone and is incomplete. The table lists 95,000 to 150,000 clones, about two thirds of them singletons, with less than 5% in the top ten. The sample comprised PBMCs. The receptors shown here come from a man in his sixties in good health and CMV-seropositive.

The V call is TRBV9, the J call TRBJ1-3, with 10 bases identical to TRBD1. The CDR3 covers 16 residues. J was trimmed by 0 bases and V by 4 bases; bases with no gene match: 4. Germline V lookup: CDR1 SGDLS, CDR2 YYNGEE. CDR3 nucleotides: TGTGCCAGCAGCAACAGACAGGGGGCCTCTGGAAACACCATATATTTT. The encoded protein is CASSNRQGASGNTIYF.

The rearrangement links TRBV19 to TRBJ1-2; the D is unclear. The germline CDR1 and CDR2 sequences are LNHDA and SQIVND (reference sequence). V lost 8 bases and J lost 2, with 9 bases in between. The CDR3 extends over 12 amino acids. CDR3 sequence reads: CASRPGNYGYTF. The DNA for the CDR3 is TGTGCCAGTCGTCCGGGGAACTATGGCTACACCTTC.

The J gene is TRBJ1-6, the V gene TRBV28, with 7 bases identical to TRBD1. V lost 6 bases, J lost 7 bases, and 15 bases stayed unmatched. Germline loops: CDR1 MDHEN, CDR2 SYDVKM. The CDR3 has 17 residues. CDR3 loop: CASRASRGGQLNSPLHF. The CDR3 DNA is TGTGCCAGCAGGGCTTCCCGAGGGGGACAGCTAAATTCACCCCTCCACTTT. Based on the CDR3 plus reference TRBV28 and TRBJ1-6, the full variable domain is DVKVTQSSRYLVKRTGEKVFLECVQDMDHENMFWYRQDPGLGLRLIYFSYDVKMKEKGDIPEGYSVSREKKERFSLILESASTNQTSMYLCASRASRGGQLNSPLHFGNGTRLTVT.

This chain joins TRBV7-9 and TRBJ1-6; the match to TRBD1 covers 9 bases. V lost 1 base and J lost 9; bases outside the gene matches: 1. CDR3 length: 14 residues. The germline gives CDR1 SEHNR, CDR2 FQNEAQ (reference sequence). The CDR3, as DNA: TGTGCCAGCAGCTTAGAGGGACAGGGTTCACCCCTCCACTTT. This codes for CASSLEGQGSPLHF.

The table lists this clone with a count of one. This CDR3 is CASSSLAGGDRETQYF. The CDR3 DNA follows: TGTGCCAGCAGCTCCCTAGCGGGGGGGGATCGAGAGACCCAGTACTTC. This chain connects TRBV28 to TRBJ2-5; TRBD2 aligns across 12 bases. Germline CDR1 is MDHEN and CDR2 is SYDVKM. The CDR3 length is 16 residues. V trimming: 6 bases; J trimming: 4 bases; junction bases outside the gene matches: 9.

The CDR3 region is CASSYLARGETQYF. Written as DNA, the CDR3 is TGTGCCAGCAGTTATTTAGCCCGCGGGGAGACCCAGTACTTC. The rearrangement links TRBV6-5 to TRBJ2-5; D is perhaps TRBD2 (5 bases). With 3 bases removed from V and 5 bases from J, the gap between germline ends came to 13 bases. The V gene's germline CDR1 is MNHEY and CDR2 SVGAGI. This CDR3 comprises 14 residues.

The chain combines TRBV5-1 with TRBJ1-3, with D possibly being TRBD1 (6 bases). V was clipped by 4 bases and J by 1 base, with 9 bases between them. CDR1 and CDR2 (germline): SGHRS, YFSETQ. The CDR3 loop spans 14 amino acids. The CDR3 loop is CASSKTGSGNTIYF. The CDR3 DNA sequence: TGCGCCAGCAGCAAGACAGGATCTGGAAACACCATATATTTT.

This chain links TRBV19 with TRBJ2-2; 7 positions agree with TRBD2. This CDR3 region has 16 residues. Losses at the gene ends were 4 bases for V and 1 base for J; bases not matched to a gene: 6. Per the germline V gene, CDR1 is LNHDA and CDR2 is SQIVND (reference sequence). In nucleotides, the CDR3 is TGTGCCAGTAGTACTAAGCGGGGAAAGAACACCGGGGAGCTGTTTTTT. Amino acids: CASSTKRGKNTGELFF.

V and J are TRBV19 and TRBJ2-4; D is undetermined. The germline V gene encodes CDR1 LNHDA and CDR2 SQIVND (reference sequence). V gave up 9 bases and J gave up 2 bases, with 23 bases separating them. The CDR3 contains 17 residues. CDR3 bases: TGTGCCAGCCGTAAAAGGCGTGATATGGGCCCCAAAAACATTCAGTACTTC. It translates to CASRKRRDMGPKNIQYF.

This clone appeared a few times. The chain carries TRBV6-1 and TRBJ2-2; TRBD1 matches 9 bases. The CDR3 sequence is 15 residues long. With 7 bases clipped from V and 4 bases from J, the junction kept 7 bases outside the gene matches. Germline V gene sequence: CDR1 MNHNS, CDR2 SASEGT. CDR3 in DNA: TGTGCCAGCATTTTAGAGACAGGGGGCACCGGGGAGCTGTTTTTT. This codes for CASILETGGTGELFF.

There are a few counts of this clone. The V and J genes are TRBV6-1 and TRBJ2-5, with 7 nucleotides matching TRBD2. CDR3 length: 16 amino acids. Losses at the gene ends were 4 bases for V and 2 bases for J; bases not matched to a gene: 10. Germline CDR1 reads MNHNS; CDR2 reads SASEGT. CDR3 nucleotides: TGTGCCAGCAGTGTAGAGGGGACTACGACACAAGAGACCCAGTACTTC. Amino acids: CASSVEGTTTQETQYF.

V gene TRBV29-1 combines with J gene TRBJ2-2, with 10 bases identical to TRBD2. Germline V CDR1 and CDR2: SQVTM, ANQGSEA. The CDR3 covers 14 residues. V lost 6 bases, J lost 4 bases, and 5 bases stayed unmatched. In DNA form, the CDR3 reads TGCAGCGTAAAGCGGGGGGGCTTCACCGGGGAGCTGTTTTTT. Translation: CSVKRGGFTGELFF.

The chain is built from TRBV7-3 and TRBJ2-5; 16 bases align to TRBD2. The CDR3 covers 16 residues. The junction had 2 bases not matched to a gene; V was cut back by 5 bases and J by 2 bases. Germline V gene sequence: CDR1 SGHTA, CDR2 FQGTGA. CDR3 nucleotide sequence: TGTGCCAGCAGCCTGGGACTAGCGGGGGGGCAAGAGACCCAGTACTTC. Amino acids: CASSLGLAGGQETQYF.

V usage is TRBV2 and J usage is TRBJ2-3; TRBD2 aligns across 15 bases. V lost 6 bases and J lost 4; bases outside the gene matches: 11. CDR1 is SNHLY and CDR2 is FYNNEI in the germline V gene. The CDR3 totals 18 residues. In DNA form, the CDR3 reads TGTGCCAGCAGCTTCGGGACTAGCGGGGGGAGGTGGGCAGATACGCAGTATTTT. It translates to CASSFGTSGGRWADTQYF.

The chain employs TRBV28 and TRBJ2-3; TRBD1 agrees at 9 bases. CDR1 MDHEN and CDR2 SYDVKM come from the germline V gene. V was pared by 5 bases and J by 1 base, with 4 bases of the junction left unmatched. There are 15 residues in the CDR3. CDR3 in DNA: TGTGCCAGCAGTACATACAGGGGGCGCACAGATACGCAGTATTTT. It specifies CASSTYRGRTDTQYF.

The chain is built from TRBV18 and TRBJ1-1, with D unresolved. CDR3 size: 13 residues. The germline gives CDR1 KGHSH, CDR2 LQKENI. V was pared by 3 bases and J by 0 bases, with 5 bases between. CDR3: CASSPGLNTEAFF. CDR3 DNA: TGTGCCAGCTCACCGGGCCTGAACACTGAAGCTTTCTTT.

This clone was detected many times. The chain is built from TRBV4-1 and TRBJ1-5; 11 nucleotides agree with TRBD1. The CDR3 is made up of 16 amino acids. The J segment lost 7 bases and the V segment lost 4 bases, leaving 9 bases of the junction unmatched. Germline loops: CDR1 MGHRA, CDR2 YSYEKL. The CDR3 DNA is TGCGCCAGCAGCCTCATGGACAGGGGGCAAGGACAGCCCCAGCATTTT. This sequence encodes CASSLMDRGQGQPQHF.

This clone has just one count. The genes are TRBV5-1 and TRBJ2-7; D is perhaps TRBD1 (6 bases). From germline, CDR1 is SGHRS and CDR2 YFSETQ. Trimming stripped 5 bases from V and 4 bases from J, with 16 bases between. The CDR3 extends over 14 amino acids. CDR3: CASSLQGMEYEQYF. The DNA for the CDR3 is TGCGCCAGCAGTTTACAGGGCATGGAGTACGAGCAGTACTTC. Variable domain in full (rest from reference TRBV5-1 and TRBJ2-7): KAGVTQTPRYLIKTRGQQVTLSCSPISGHRSVSWYQQTPGQGLQFLFEYFSETQRNKGNFPGRFSGRQFSNSRSEMNVSTLELGDSALYLCASSLQGMEYEQYFGPGTRLTVT.

Only a few counts were recorded for this clone. V gene TRBV25-1 combines with J gene TRBJ1-6; 9 nucleotides align to TRBD1. Germline CDR1 reads MGHDK; CDR2 reads SYGVNS. CDR3 length: 15 residues. The V segment lost 3 bases and the J segment 7 bases; nucleotides outside the gene matches: 4. CDR3 DNA sequence: TGTGCCAGCAGTGATATGACAGGGGGGAATTCACCCCTCCACTTT. As protein: CASSDMTGGNSPLHF.

For this clone: Its ends do not fully match the called genes, so a read error is possible. CDR3 loop: CASSPPYDSPLHF. CDR3 sequence (DNA): TGTGCCAGCAGCCCTCCCTATGATTCACCCCTCCACTTT. V is TRBV6-1 and J is TRBJ1-6; D not certain. In germline, CDR1 is MNHNS, CDR2 SASEGT. CDR3 length: 13 residues.